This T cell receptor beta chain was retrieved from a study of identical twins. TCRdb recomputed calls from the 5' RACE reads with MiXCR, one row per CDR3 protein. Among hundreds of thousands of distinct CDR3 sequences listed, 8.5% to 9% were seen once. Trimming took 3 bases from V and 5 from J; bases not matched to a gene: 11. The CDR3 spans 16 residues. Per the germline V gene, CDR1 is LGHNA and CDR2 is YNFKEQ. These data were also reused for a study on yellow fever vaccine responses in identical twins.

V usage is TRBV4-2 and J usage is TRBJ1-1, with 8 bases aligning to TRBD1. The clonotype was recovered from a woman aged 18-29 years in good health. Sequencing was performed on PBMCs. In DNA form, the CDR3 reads TGTGCCAGCAGCCACCAGACGACAGGGGCTAAGACTGAAGCTTTCTTT. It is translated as CASSHQTTGAKTEAFF.